What follows is one T cell receptor beta chain and its context. CDR1 is KGHSH, CDR2 LQKENI, per germline. The CDR3 extends over 16 amino acids. V was pared by 4 bases and J by 3 bases, with 8 bases of the junction left unmatched. TCRdb re-called the RT-PCR reads with MiXCR, one entry per CDR3 protein. The table lists more than 600,000 distinct CDR3 sequences, 12% to 15% of them singletons. This rearrangement joins TRBV18 to TRBJ2-1; 8 nucleotides agree with TRBD1. The sequence was obtained from a female donor in good health, serving as a healthy control. The sample taken for sequencing was memory CD4+ T cells from blood. This CDR3 is CASSLRTGQGYNEQFF. The CDR3, as DNA: TGTGCCAGCTCACTCCGGACAGGGCAAGGCTACAATGAGCAGTTCTTC.